This section outlines one T cell receptor beta chain sequence together with its context. The data are from a study of patients and donors after allogeneic stem cell transplantation. V was cut by 1 base and J by 9 bases, with 13 bases left in between. The V gene's germline CDR1 is DFQATT and CDR2 SNEGSKA (reference sequence). The CDR3 is 14 amino acids. A single record per CDR3 protein comes from TCRdb applying MiXCR to the RT-PCR reads. Among approximately 430,000 distinct CDR3 sequences listed, 16% were seen once. The specimen sequenced was blood, either unsorted or a sorted T cell fraction (not recorded which). This TCR was sampled from a human donor who was either an allogeneic HSCT recipient or a stem cell or donor lymphocyte infusion donor (not recorded which). It is not recorded whose cells these are; they may come from a transplant donor. V and J are TRBV20-1 and TRBJ1-6; D remains unclear. The CDR3 region has the DNA TGCAGTGCTAGAGGGGGAGGTTCTCGTTCACCCCTCCACTTT. Encoded protein: CSARGGGSRSPLHF.